What follows are 5 T cell receptor beta chains derived from one specimen sequenced in a study of monozygotic twins with cystic fibrosis. Assay: immunoSEQ multiplex PCR; the TCRdb copy retains only in-frame clones and omits some. Of about 22,000 clones in the sample, approximately 87% were seen once. The sample consisted of blood. The receptors derive from a woman aged 30 to 39 with cystic fibrosis.

The chain is built from TRBV7-2 and TRBJ1-2, with D perhaps matching TRBD1 (6 bases). V was trimmed by 5 bases and J by 8 bases, leaving 15 bases between them. Germline CDR1 and CDR2: SGHTA and FQGNSA. The CDR3 contains 13 residues. CDR3 nucleotides: TGTGCCAGCAGCCAGTGGGGGGCGGCGGGCTACACCTTC. Its protein is CASSQWGAAGYTF.

In its sample, this clone was seen once. The V and J genes are TRBV5-4 and TRBJ2-5, with TRBD1 identical over 9 bases. After removal of 4 bases from V and 0 bases from J, the junction contained 1 base not matched to a gene. This CDR3 is 14 amino acids long. Per germline, CDR1 SGHNT and CDR2 YYREEE (reference sequence). CDR3 loop: CASSGTGHQETQYF. The DNA of the CDR3 is TGTGCCAGCAGCGGGACAGGGCACCAAGAGACCCAGTACTTC.

The chain uses TRBV5-4 and TRBJ1-2; a possible D gene is TRBD1 (5 bases). Trimming removed 0 bases from V and 7 bases from J, with 13 bases in between. This CDR3 spans 14 amino acids. Looked up from germline, CDR1 is SGHNT and CDR2 is YYREEE (reference sequence). CDR3 region: CASSLAGGVSGYTF. The CDR3 region has the DNA TGTGCCAGCAGCTTGGCCGGGGGGGTCTCTGGCTACACCTTC.

This clone was detected a few times. The chain is built from TRBV7-6 and TRBJ2-3, with 11 nucleotides matching TRBD2. Germline trimming cut 4 bases from V and 6 bases from J; bases unmatched to any gene: 9. The CDR3 runs 16 residues. Germline CDR1 is SGHVS and CDR2 is FNYEAQ. The CDR3 DNA is TGTGCCAGCAGCTCATTGCTAGCGGGGGGATCGGATACGCAGTATTTT. It translates to CASSSLLAGGSDTQYF. The variable domain in full, completed from reference TRBV7-6 and TRBJ2-3, reads GAGVSQSPRYKVTKRGQDVALRCDPISGHVSLYWYRQALGQGPEFLTYFNYEAQQDKSGLPNDRFSAERPEGSISTLTIQRTEQRDSAMYRCASSSLLAGGSDTQYFGPGTRLTVL.

V usage is TRBV29-1 and J usage is TRBJ1-1, with D maybe TRBD1 (6 bases). Per the germline V gene, CDR1 is SQVTM and CDR2 is ANQGSEA. The V and J ends lost 4 bases and 0 bases respectively, with 9 bases between them. This CDR3 is 13 amino acids long. The chain's CDR3 is CSVAGTMNTEAFF. Here the CDR3 DNA reads TGCAGCGTTGCCGGGACAATGAACACTGAAGCTTTCTTT. The variable domain in full, completed from reference TRBV29-1 and TRBJ1-1, reads SAVISQKPSRDICQRGTSLTIQCQVDSQVTMMFWYRQQPGQSLTLIATANQGSEATYESGFVIDKFPISRPNLTFSTLTVSNMSPEDSSIYLCSVAGTMNTEAFFGQGTRLTVV.